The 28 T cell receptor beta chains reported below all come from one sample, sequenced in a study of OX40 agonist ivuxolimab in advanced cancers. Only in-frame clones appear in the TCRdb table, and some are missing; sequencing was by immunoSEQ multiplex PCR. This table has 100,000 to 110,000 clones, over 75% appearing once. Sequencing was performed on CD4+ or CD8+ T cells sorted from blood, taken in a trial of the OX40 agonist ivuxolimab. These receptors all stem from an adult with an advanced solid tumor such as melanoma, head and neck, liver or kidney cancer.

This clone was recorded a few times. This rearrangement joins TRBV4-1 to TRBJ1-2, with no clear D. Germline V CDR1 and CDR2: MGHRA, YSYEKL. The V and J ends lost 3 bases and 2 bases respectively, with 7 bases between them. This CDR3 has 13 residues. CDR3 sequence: CASSQVNNYGYTF. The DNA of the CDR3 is TGCGCCAGCAGCCAGGTTAACAACTATGGCTACACCTTC.

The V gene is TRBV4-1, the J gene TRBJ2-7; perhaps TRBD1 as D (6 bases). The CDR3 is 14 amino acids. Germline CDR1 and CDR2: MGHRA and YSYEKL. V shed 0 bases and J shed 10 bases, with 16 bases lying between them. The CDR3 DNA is TGCGCCAGCAGCCAAGAGGAATCCAGGGGAAAACAGTACTTC. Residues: CASSQEESRGKQYF.

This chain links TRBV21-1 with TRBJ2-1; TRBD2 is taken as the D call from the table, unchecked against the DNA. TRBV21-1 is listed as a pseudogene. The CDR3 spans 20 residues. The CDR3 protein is CASSKLYQPSGRKSYNEQFF. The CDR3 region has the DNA TGTGCCAGCAGCAAACTTTACCAGCCTAGCGGGAGGAAGTCCTACAATGAGCAGTTCTTC.

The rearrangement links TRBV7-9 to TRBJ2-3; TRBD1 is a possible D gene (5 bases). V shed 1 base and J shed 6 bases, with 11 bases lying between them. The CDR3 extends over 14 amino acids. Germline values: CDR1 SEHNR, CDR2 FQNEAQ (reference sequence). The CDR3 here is CASSLEQVRDTQYF. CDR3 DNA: TGTGCCAGCAGCTTAGAACAGGTCCGGGATACGCAGTATTTT. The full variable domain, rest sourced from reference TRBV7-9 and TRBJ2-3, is DTGVSQNPRHKITKRGQNVTFRCDPISEHNRLYWYRQTLGQGPEFLTYFQNEAQLEKSRLLSDRFSAERPKGSFSTLEIQRTEQGDSAMYLCASSLEQVRDTQYFGPGTRLTVL.

The CDR3 coding sequence is TGTGCCAGCAGTCCCCCGGATGGAGAGACCCAGTACTTC. It translates to CASSPPDGETQYF. J is TRBJ2-5 and V is TRBV28, with D unresolved. Trimming removed 5 bases at V and 4 bases at J, with 11 bases between. Germline V gene lookup returns CDR1 MDHEN and CDR2 SYDVKM. This CDR3 is 13 amino acids long.

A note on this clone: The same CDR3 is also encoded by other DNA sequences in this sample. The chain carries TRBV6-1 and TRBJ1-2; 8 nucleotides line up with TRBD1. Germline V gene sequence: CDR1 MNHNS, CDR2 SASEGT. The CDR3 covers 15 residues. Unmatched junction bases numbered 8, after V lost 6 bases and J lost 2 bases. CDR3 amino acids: CASRGQGAGNYGYTF. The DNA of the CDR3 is TGTGCCAGCAGAGGCCAGGGGGCCGGGAACTATGGCTACACCTTC.

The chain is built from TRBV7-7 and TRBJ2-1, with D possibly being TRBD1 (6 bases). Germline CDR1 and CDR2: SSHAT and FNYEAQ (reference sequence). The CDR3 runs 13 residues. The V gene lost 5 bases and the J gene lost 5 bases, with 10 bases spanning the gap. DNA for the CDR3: TGTGCCAGCAGCCCGGGACACAACAATGAGCAGTTCTTC. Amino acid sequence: CASSPGHNNEQFF. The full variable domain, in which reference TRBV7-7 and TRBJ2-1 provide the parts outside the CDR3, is GAGVSQSPRYKVTKRGQDVTLRCDPISSHATLYWYQQALGQGPEFLTYFNYEAQPDKSGLPSDRFSAERPEGSISTLTIQRTEQRDSAMYRCASSPGHNNEQFFGPGTRLTVL.

CDR3 residues: CASSLPLQGGPHTDTQYF. DNA of the CDR3: TGTGCCAGCAGCTTACCTCTGCAAGGAGGCCCTCACACAGATACGCAGTATTTT. The J gene is TRBJ2-3, the V gene TRBV7-6; perhaps TRBD2 as D (5 bases). V lost 2 bases to trimming and J lost 2 bases, with 20 bases between them. CDR1 and CDR2 (germline): SGHVS, FNYEAQ. The CDR3 runs to 18 residues.

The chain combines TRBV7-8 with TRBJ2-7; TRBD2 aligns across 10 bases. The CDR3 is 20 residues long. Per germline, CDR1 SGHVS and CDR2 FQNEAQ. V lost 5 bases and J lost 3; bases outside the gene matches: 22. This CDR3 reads CASSRTSGLGTSGTHYEQYF. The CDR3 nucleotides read TGTGCCAGCAGCAGAACTAGCGGCCTGGGTACTAGCGGGACACACTACGAGCAGTACTTC.

The CDR3 protein is CASSLAPSPDTQYF. For the CDR3, the DNA is TGTGCCAGCAGCTTAGCTCCTAGCCCAGATACGCAGTATTTT. The chain employs TRBV7-2 and TRBJ2-3, with D tentatively TRBD2 (5 bases). The CDR3 length is 14 residues. V was cut by 0 bases and J by 4 bases, with 8 bases left in between. Germline CDR1 reads SGHTA; CDR2 reads FQGNSA.

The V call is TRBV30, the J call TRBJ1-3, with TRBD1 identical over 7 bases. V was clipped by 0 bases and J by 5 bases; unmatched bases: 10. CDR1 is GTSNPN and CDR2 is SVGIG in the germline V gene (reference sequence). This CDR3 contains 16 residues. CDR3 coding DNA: TGTGCCTGGAGTGTATCCGCGACAGGGATTCGAAACACCATATATTTT. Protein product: CAWSVSATGIRNTIYF.

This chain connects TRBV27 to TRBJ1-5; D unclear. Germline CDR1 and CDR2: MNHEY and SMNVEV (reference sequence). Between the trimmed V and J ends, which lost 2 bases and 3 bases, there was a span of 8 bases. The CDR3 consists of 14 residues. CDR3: CASSLIGNNQPQHF. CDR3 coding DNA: TGTGCCAGCAGTTTAATAGGGAACAATCAGCCCCAGCATTTT.

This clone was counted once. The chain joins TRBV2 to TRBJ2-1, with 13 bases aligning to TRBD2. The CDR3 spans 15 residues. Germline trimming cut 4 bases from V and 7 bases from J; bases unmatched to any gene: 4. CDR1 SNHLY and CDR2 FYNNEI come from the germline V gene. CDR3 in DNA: TGTGCCAGCAGTGGAACTAGCGGGAGGGCAAATGAGCAGTTCTTC. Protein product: CASSGTSGRANEQFF. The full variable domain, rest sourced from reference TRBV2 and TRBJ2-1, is EPEVTQTPSHQVTQMGQEVILRCVPISNHLYFYWYRQILGQKVEFLVSFYNNEISEKSEIFDDQFSVERPDGSNFTLKIRSTKLEDSAMYFCASSGTSGRANEQFFGPGTRLTVL.

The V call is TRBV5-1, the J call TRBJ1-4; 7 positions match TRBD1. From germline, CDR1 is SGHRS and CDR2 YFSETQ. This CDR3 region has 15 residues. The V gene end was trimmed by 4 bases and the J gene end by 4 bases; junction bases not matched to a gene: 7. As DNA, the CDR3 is TGCGCCAGCAGCGCCCCCGGGACAGATAATGAAAAACTGTTTTTT. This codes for CASSAPGTDNEKLFF.

CDR3 in DNA: TGTGCCATCAGTGCTTGGAGCGGGCGCTCCTACAATGAGCAGTTCTTC. This sequence encodes CAISAWSGRSYNEQFF. The chain carries TRBV10-3 and TRBJ2-1; possible D gene TRBD2, 6 bases. Trimming took 4 bases from V and 0 from J, leaving 13 bases between them. Germline V CDR1 and CDR2: ENHRY, SYGVKD. CDR3 length equals 16 residues.

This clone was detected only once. DNA of the CDR3: TGTGCCAGCGGGGGGACAGGGGGCTACAATGAGCAGTTCTTC. It codes for CASGGTGGYNEQFF. The V call is TRBV13, the J call TRBJ2-1, with 11 bases lining up with TRBD1. Trimming took 8 bases from V and 3 from J; bases not matched to a gene: 3. The CDR3 consists of 14 residues. Germline V gene data show CDR1 as PRHDT and CDR2 as FYEKMQ (reference sequence).

The CDR3 DNA reads TGCGCCAGCAGCCGCACCAGTACAGCCCAAGAGACCCAGTACTTC. Translated: CASSRTSTAQETQYF. The J gene is TRBJ2-5, the V gene TRBV5-1; no firm D call. The CDR3 totals 15 residues. The V gene's germline CDR1 is SGHRS and CDR2 YFSETQ. The V and J ends lost 4 bases and 1 base respectively, with 14 bases between them.

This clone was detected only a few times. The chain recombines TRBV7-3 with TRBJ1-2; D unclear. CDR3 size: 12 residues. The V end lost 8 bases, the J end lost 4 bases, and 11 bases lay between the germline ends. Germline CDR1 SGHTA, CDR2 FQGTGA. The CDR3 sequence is CASFSGRYGYTF. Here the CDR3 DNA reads TGTGCCAGCTTCTCAGGCCGCTATGGCTACACCTTC.

The CDR3 loop reads CASSVVPGYNYGYTF. The CDR3 DNA follows: TGTGCCAGCAGCGTAGTTCCGGGGTACAACTATGGCTACACCTTC. The chain employs TRBV9 and TRBJ1-2; D not certain. The V gene lost 0 bases and the J gene lost 2 bases, with 11 bases spanning the gap. CDR1 and CDR2 from the germline V gene are SGDLS and YYNGEE. CDR3 length equals 15 residues.

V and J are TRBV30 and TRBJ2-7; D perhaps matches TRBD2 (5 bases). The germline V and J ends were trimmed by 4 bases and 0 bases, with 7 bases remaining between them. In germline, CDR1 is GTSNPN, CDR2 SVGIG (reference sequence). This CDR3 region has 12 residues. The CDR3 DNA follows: TGTGCCTGGACGGGAAGCTCCTACGAGCAGTACTTC. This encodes CAWTGSSYEQYF. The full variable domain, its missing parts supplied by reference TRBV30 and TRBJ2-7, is SQTIHQWPATLVQPVGSPLSLECTVEGTSNPNLYWYRQAAGRGLQLLFYSVGIGQISSEVPQNLSASRPQDRQFILSSKKLLLSDSGFYLCAWTGSSYEQYFGPGTRLTVT.

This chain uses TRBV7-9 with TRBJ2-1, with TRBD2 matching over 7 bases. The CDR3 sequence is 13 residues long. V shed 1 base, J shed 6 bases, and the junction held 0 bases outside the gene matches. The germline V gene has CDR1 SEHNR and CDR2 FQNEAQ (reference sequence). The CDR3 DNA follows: TGTGCCAGCAGCTTAGGGACTAGCAATGAGCAGTTCTTC. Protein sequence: CASSLGTSNEQFF.

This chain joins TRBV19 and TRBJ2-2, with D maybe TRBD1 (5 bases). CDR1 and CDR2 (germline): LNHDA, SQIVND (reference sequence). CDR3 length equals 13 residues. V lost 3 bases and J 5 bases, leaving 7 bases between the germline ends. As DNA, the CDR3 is TGTGCCAGTAGTATGGGGCTAACCGGGGAGCTGTTTTTT. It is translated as CASSMGLTGELFF.

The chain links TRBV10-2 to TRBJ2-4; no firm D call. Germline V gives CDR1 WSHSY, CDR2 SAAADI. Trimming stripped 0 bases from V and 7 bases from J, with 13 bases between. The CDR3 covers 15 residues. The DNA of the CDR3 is TGCGCCAGCAGTGAGTCGGCCTCCCCCGCCAACATTCAGTACTTC. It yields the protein CASSESASPANIQYF.

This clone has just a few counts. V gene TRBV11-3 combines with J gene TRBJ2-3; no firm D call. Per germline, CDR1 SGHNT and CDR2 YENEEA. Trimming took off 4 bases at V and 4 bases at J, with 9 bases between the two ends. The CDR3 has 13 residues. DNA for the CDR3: TGTGCCAGCAGCTCGAGGCCGTCAGATACGCAGTATTTT. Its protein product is CASSSRPSDTQYF.

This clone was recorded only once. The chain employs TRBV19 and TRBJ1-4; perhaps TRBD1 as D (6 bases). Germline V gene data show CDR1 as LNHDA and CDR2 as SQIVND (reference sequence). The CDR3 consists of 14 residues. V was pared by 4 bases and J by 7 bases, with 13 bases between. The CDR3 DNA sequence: TGTGCCAGTAGTAAGGGGGGGGCGAGTGAAAAACTGTTTTTT. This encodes CASSKGGASEKLFF.

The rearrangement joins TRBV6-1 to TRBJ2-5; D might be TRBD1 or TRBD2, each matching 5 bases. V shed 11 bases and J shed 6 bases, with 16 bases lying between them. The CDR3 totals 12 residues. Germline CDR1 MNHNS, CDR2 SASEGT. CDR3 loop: CAGGPTDKTQYF. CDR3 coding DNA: TGTGCCGGGGGACCGACAGATAAGACCCAGTACTTC.

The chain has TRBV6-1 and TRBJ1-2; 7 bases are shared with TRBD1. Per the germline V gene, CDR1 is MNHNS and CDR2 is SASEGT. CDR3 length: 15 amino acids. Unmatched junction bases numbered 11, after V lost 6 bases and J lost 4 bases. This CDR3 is CASSDRVGGGYGYTF. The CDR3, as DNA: TGTGCCAGCAGCGACAGGGTCGGAGGAGGCTATGGCTACACCTTC.

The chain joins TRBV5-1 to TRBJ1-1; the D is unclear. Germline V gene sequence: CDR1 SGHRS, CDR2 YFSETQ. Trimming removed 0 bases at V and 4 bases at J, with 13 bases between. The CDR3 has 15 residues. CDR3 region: CASSLARSRGTEAFF. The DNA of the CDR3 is TGCGCCAGCAGCTTGGCTCGGAGCCGGGGCACTGAAGCTTTCTTT.